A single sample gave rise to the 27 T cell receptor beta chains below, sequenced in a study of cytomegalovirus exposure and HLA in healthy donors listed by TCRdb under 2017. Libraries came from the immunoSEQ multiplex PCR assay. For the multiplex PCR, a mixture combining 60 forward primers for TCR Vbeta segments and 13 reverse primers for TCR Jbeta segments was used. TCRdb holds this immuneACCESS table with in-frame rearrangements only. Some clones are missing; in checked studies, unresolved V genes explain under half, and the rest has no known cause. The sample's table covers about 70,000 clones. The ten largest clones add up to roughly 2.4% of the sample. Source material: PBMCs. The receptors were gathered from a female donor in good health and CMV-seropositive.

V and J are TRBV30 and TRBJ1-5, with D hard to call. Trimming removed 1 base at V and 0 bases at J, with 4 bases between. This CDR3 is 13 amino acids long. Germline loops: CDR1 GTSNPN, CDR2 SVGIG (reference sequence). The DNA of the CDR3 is TGTGCCTGGAGTGCCAATAGCAATCAGCCCCAGCATTTT. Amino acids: CAWSANSNQPQHF.

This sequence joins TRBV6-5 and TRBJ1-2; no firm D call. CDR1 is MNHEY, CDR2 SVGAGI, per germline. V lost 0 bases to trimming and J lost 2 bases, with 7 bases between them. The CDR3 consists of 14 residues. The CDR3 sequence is CASSYSPENYGYTF. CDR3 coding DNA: TGTGCCAGCAGTTACTCGCCGGAGAACTATGGCTACACCTTC.

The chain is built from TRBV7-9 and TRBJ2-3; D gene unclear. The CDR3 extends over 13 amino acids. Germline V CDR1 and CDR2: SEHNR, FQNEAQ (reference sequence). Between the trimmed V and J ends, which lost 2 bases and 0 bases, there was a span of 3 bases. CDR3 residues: CASSLSSTDTQYF. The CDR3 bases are TGTGCCAGCAGCTTATCTAGCACAGATACGCAGTATTTT.

CDR3 nucleotide sequence: TGTGCCAGTAGTAGTAGGGGACAGGGGAGCGTCGACCAAGAGACCCAGTACTTC. Its translation: CASSSRGQGSVDQETQYF. This chain links TRBV19 with TRBJ2-5, with 10 bases lining up with TRBD1. The V gene's germline CDR1 is LNHDA and CDR2 SQIVND (reference sequence). With 4 bases clipped from V and 0 bases from J, the junction kept 11 bases outside the gene matches. CDR3 length equals 18 residues. Drawing the rest from reference TRBV19 and TRBJ2-5, the complete variable domain is DGGITQSPKYLFRKEGQNVTLSCEQNLNHDAMYWYRQDPGQGLRLIYYSQIVNDFQKGDIAEGYSVSREKKESFPLTVTSAQKNPTAFYLCASSSRGQGSVDQETQYFGPGTRLLVL.

The CDR3, as DNA: TGTGCCTGGAGTCTCGCGGGGTTTGAGCAGTACTTC. Its translation is CAWSLAGFEQYF. The V call is TRBV30, the J call TRBJ2-7; TRBD2 is a possible D gene (6 bases). The germline gives CDR1 GTSNPN, CDR2 SVGIG (reference sequence). The V and J ends lost 2 bases and 7 bases respectively, with 12 bases between them. The CDR3 is 12 amino acids.

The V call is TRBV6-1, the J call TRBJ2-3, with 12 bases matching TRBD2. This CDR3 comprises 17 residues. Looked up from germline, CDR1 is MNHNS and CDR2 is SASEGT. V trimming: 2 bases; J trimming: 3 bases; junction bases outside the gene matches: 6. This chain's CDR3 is CASSEWTSGAGTDTQYF. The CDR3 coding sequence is TGTGCCAGCAGTGAATGGACTAGCGGGGCTGGGACAGATACGCAGTATTTT.

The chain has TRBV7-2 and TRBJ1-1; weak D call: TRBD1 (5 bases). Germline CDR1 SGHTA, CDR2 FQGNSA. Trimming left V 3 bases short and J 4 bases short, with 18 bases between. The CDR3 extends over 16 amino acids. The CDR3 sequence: CASSFGGVAEGTEAFF. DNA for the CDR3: TGTGCCAGCAGCTTCGGGGGGGTGGCGGAGGGCACTGAAGCTTTCTTT.

CDR3 sequence reads: CAWSAPRQGLTYNEQFF. As DNA, the CDR3 is TGTGCCTGGAGTGCCCCGAGACAGGGGTTAACCTACAATGAGCAGTTCTTC. The chain carries TRBV30 and TRBJ2-1; 8 bases are shared with TRBD1. With 1 base clipped from V and 2 bases from J, the junction kept 10 bases outside the gene matches. The CDR3 spans 17 residues. Germline V lookup: CDR1 GTSNPN, CDR2 SVGIG (reference sequence).

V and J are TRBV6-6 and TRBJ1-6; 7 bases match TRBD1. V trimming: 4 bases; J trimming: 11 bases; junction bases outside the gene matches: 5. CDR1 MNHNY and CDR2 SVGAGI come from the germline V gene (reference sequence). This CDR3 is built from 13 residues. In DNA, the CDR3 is TGTGCCAGCAGTTCGGGACAGCAAACACCCCTCCACTTT. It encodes CASSSGQQTPLHF.

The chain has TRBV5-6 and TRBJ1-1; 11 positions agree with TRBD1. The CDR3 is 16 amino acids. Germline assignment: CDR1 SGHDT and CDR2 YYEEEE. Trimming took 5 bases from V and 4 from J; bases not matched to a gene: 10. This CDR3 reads CASRTGTGGGVTEAFF. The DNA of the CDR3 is TGTGCCAGCAGGACCGGGACAGGGGGGGGAGTCACTGAAGCTTTCTTT.

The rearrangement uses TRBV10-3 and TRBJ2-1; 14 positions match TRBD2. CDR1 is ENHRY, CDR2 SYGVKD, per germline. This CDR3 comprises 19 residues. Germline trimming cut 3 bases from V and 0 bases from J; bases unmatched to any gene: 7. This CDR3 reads CAISDGTSGSSSSYNEQFF. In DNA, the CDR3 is TGTGCCATCAGTGATGGGACTAGCGGGAGCTCGAGCTCCTACAATGAGCAGTTCTTC.

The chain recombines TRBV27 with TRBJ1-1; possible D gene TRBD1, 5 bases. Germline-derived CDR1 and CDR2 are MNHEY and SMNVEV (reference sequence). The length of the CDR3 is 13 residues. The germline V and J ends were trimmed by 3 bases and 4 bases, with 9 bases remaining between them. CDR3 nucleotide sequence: TGTGCCAGCAGTTTGACAGCGGGCACTGAAGCTTTCTTT. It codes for CASSLTAGTEAFF.

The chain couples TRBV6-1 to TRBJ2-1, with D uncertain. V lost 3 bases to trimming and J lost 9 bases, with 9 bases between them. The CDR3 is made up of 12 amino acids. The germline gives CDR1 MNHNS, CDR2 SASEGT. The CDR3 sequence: CASSEYSFEQFF. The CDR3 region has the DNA TGTGCCAGCAGTGAGTACAGCTTTGAGCAGTTCTTC.

The CDR3 reads CASRPGTSGMNTYNEQFF. In DNA form, the CDR3 reads TGTGCCAGCAGACCCGGGACTAGCGGGATGAATACCTACAATGAGCAGTTCTTC. V and J are TRBV28 and TRBJ2-1; 13 bases fit TRBD2. Germline CDR1 reads MDHEN; CDR2 reads SYDVKM. The CDR3 totals 18 residues. V gave up 6 bases and J gave up 2 bases; unmatched junction bases: 10.

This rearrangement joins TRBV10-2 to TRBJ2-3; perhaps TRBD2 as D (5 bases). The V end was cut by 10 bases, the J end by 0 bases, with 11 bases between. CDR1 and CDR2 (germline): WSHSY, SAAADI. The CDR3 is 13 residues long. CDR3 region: CATETTSTDTQYF. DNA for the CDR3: TGCGCCACCGAGACTACTAGCACAGATACGCAGTATTTT.

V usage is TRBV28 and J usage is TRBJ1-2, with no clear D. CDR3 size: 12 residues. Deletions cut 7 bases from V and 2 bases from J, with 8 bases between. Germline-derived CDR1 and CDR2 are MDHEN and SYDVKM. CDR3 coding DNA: TGTGCCAGCAACGAGGGAAACTATGGCTACACCTTC. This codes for CASNEGNYGYTF.

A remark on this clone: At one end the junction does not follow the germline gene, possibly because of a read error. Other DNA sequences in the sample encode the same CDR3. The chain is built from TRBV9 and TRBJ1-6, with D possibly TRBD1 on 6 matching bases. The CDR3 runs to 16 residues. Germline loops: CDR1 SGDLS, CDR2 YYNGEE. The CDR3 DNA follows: TGTGCCAGCAGCGTAGCAGGAGGGGGGGATAATTCGCCCCTCCACTTT. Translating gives CASSVAGGGDNSPLHF.

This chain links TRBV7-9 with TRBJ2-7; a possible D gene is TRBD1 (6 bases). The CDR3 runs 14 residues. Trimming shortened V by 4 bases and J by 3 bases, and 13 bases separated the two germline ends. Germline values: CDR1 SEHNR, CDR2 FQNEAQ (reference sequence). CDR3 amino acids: CASSWGDRSYEQYF. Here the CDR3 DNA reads TGTGCCAGCAGCTGGGGCGACAGGAGCTACGAGCAGTACTTC.

The CDR3, as DNA: TGTGCCAGCACCCGTTCCCACAGGGTCTGGGCTTTCTTT. Its translation is CASTRSHRVWAFF. The chain recombines TRBV6-1 with TRBJ1-1; a weak D match, TRBD1 (6 bases). The germline gives CDR1 MNHNS, CDR2 SASEGT. CDR3 length: 13 residues. Trimming removed 7 bases at V and 11 bases at J, with 20 bases between.

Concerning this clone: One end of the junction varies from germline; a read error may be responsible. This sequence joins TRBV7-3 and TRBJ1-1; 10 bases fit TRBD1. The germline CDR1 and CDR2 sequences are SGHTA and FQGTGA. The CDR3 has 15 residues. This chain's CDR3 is CASSPPGQGNAEAFF. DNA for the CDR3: TGTGCCAGCAGCCCTCCGGGACAGGGGAACGCTGAAGCTTTCTTT. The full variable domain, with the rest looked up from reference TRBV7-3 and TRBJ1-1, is GAGVSQTPSNKVTEKGKYVELRCDPISGHTALYWYRQSLGQGPEFLIYFQGTGAADDSGLPNDRFFAVRPEGSVSTLKIQRTERGDSAVYLCASSPPGQGNAEAFFGQGTRLTVV.

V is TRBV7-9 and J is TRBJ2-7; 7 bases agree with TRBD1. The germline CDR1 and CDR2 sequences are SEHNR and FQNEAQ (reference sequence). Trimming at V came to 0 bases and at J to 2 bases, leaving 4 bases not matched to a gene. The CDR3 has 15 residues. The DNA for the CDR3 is TGTGCCAGCAGCTTAGCGCAAGGGGGCCCCTACGAGCAGTACTTC. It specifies CASSLAQGGPYEQYF.

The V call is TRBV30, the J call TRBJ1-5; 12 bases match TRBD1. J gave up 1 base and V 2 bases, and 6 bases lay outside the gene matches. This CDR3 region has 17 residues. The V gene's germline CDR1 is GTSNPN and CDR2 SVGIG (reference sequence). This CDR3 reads CAWSKGQGATSNQPQHF. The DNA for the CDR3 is TGTGCCTGGAGTAAGGGACAGGGGGCCACAAGCAATCAGCCCCAGCATTTT.

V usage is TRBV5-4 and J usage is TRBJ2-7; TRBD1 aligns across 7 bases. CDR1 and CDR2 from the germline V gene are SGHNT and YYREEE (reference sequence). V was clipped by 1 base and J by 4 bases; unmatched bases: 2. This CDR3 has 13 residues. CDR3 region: CASSLKGAYEQYF. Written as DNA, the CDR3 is TGTGCCAGCAGCTTGAAGGGGGCGTACGAGCAGTACTTC.

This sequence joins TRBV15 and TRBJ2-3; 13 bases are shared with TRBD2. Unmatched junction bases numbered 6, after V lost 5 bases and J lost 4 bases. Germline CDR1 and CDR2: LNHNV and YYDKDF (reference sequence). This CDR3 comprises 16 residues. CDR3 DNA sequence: TGTGCCACCAGCCTTGGACTAGCGGGAGTGGCAGATACGCAGTATTTT. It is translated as CATSLGLAGVADTQYF.

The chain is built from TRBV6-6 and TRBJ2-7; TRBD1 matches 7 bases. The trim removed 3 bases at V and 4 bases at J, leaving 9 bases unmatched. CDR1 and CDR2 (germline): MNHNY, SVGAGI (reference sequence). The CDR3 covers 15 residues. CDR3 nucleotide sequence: TGTGCCAGCAGTTATACCGTCGCAGGGGGTTACGAGCAGTACTTC. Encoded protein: CASSYTVAGGYEQYF.

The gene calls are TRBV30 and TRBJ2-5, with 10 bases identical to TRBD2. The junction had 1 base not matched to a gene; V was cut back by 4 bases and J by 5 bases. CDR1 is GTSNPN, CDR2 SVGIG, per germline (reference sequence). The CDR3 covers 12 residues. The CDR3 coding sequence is TGTGCCTGGACTAGCGGGGGTGAGACCCAGTACTTC. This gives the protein CAWTSGGETQYF.

CDR3 in amino acids: CAISESSGMGASYNEQFF. In nucleotides, the CDR3 is TGTGCCATCAGTGAGTCCTCGGGTATGGGGGCATCCTACAATGAGCAGTTCTTC. V and J are TRBV10-3 and TRBJ2-1; TRBD1 is a possible D gene (6 bases). In germline, CDR1 is ENHRY, CDR2 SYGVKD. The V end was cut by 0 bases, the J end by 1 base, with 16 bases between. There are 18 residues in the CDR3.